A single sample gave rise to the 8 T cell receptor beta chains below, sequenced in a study of shared clonotypes between healthy human individuals. The method was immunoSEQ multiplex PCR; TCRdb's version includes in-frame clones alone and lacks a portion of them. The sample has some 550,000 clones; around 97% are singletons. The sample taken for sequencing was naive CD4+ T cells sorted from blood. Documented subset: CD45RA+ positively selected. The source of these receptors is a woman aged 25 to 39 in good health.

The rearrangement uses TRBV18 and TRBJ2-2, with no clear D. This CDR3 is built from 15 residues. Trimming stripped 0 bases from V and 1 base from J, with 6 bases between. The germline V gene has CDR1 KGHSH and CDR2 LQKENI. The CDR3 region is CASSPPGLNTGELFF. The CDR3 DNA reads TGTGCCAGCTCACCACCAGGGTTGAACACCGGGGAGCTGTTTTTT.

The chain carries TRBV27 and TRBJ2-3, with 9 nucleotides matching TRBD2. V lost 4 bases, J lost 4 bases, and 6 bases stayed unmatched. The germline V gene encodes CDR1 MNHEY and CDR2 SMNVEV (reference sequence). This CDR3 comprises 15 residues. The CDR3 sequence is CASSWLAGASDTQYF. DNA of the CDR3: TGTGCCAGCAGTTGGTTAGCGGGAGCTTCAGATACGCAGTATTTT.

V gene TRBV19 combines with J gene TRBJ1-1; no clear D. This CDR3 is built from 14 residues. The V end lost 8 bases, the J end lost 1 base, and 14 bases lay between the germline ends. Germline CDR1 LNHDA, CDR2 SQIVND (reference sequence). The CDR3 is CASRYRSGNTEAFF. As DNA, the CDR3 is TGTGCCAGTCGTTATCGGTCCGGGAACACTGAAGCTTTCTTT.

This chain joins TRBV6-1 and TRBJ1-3; 8 bases agree with TRBD1. CDR3 length equals 15 residues. Losses at the gene ends were 3 bases for V and 0 bases for J; bases not matched to a gene: 1. Germline V gene lookup returns CDR1 MNHNS and CDR2 SASEGT. CDR3 DNA: TGTGCCAGCAGTGACGGGACAGGCTCTGGAAACACCATATATTTT. It codes for CASSDGTGSGNTIYF.

This clone was recorded only once. The chain is built from TRBV5-6 and TRBJ2-3, with D tentatively TRBD1 (6 bases). This CDR3 region has 15 residues. V lost 5 bases and J lost 4, with 17 bases in between. The germline gives CDR1 SGHDT, CDR2 YYEEEE. Here the CDR3 DNA reads TGTGCCAGCAGACAGGGACACAACACGGCAGATACGCAGTATTTT. Translating it yields CASRQGHNTADTQYF.

The chain combines TRBV28 with TRBJ2-7, with TRBD2 matching over 10 bases. V was clipped by 5 bases and J by 2 bases; unmatched bases: 3. The CDR3 contains 14 residues. Germline lookup yields CDR1 MDHEN and CDR2 SYDVKM. The CDR3 nucleotides are TGTGCCAGCAGTCGGACTAGCGGAACCTACGAGCAGTACTTC. This sequence encodes CASSRTSGTYEQYF.

The chain couples TRBV6-5 to TRBJ2-7, with 9 positions matching TRBD1. The trim removed 2 bases at V and 7 bases at J, leaving 6 bases unmatched. Germline CDR1 reads MNHEY; CDR2 reads SVGAGI. The CDR3 length is 14 residues. The CDR3 protein is CASSYETGGEEQYF. In DNA, the CDR3 is TGTGCCAGCAGTTACGAGACAGGGGGTGAAGAGCAGTACTTC.

Turning to this clone: This sample also contains other DNA sequences that code for the same CDR3. This chain joins TRBV29-1 and TRBJ2-2, with a weak D call TRBD1 (8 bases). The CDR3 consists of 15 residues. Trimming removed 4 bases from V and 6 bases from J, with 18 bases in between. Germline lookup yields CDR1 SQVTM and CDR2 ANQGSEA. The CDR3 reads CSVGGGTGPSGELFF. In nucleotides, the CDR3 is TGCAGCGTTGGGGGGGGGACAGGACCGTCCGGGGAGCTGTTTTTT.